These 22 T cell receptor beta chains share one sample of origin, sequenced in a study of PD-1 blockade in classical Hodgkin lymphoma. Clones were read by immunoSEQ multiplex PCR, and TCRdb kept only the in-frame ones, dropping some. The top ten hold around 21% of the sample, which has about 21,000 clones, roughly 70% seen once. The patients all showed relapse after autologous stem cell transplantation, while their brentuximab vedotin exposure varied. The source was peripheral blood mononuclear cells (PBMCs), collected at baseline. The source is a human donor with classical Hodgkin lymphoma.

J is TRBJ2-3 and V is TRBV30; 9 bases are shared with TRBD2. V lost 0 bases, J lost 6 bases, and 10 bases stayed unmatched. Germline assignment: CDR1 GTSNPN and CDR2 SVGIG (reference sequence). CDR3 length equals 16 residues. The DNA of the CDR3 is TGTGCCTGGAGTGTACATCTAAGCGGGGGGTCGGATACGCAGTATTTT. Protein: CAWSVHLSGGSDTQYF.

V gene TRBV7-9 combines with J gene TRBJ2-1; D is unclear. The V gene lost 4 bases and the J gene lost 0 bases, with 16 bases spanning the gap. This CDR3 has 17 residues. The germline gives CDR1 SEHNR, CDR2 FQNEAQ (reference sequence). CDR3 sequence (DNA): TGTGCCAGCAGCTCCCGGCGACATCTGAGCTCCTACAATGAGCAGTTCTTC. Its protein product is CASSSRRHLSSYNEQFF.

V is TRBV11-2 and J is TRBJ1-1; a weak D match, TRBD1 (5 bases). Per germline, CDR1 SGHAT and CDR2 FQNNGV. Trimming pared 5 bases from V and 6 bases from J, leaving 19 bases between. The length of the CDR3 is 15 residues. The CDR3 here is CASSRNPTERSEAFF. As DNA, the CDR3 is TGTGCCAGCAGCCGCAACCCGACAGAGCGGTCTGAAGCTTTCTTT.

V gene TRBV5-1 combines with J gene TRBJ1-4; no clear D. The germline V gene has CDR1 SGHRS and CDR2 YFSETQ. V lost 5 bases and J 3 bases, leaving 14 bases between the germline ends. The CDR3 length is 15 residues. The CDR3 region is CASRPTGEANEKLFF. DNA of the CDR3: TGCGCCAGCAGACCCACTGGGGAGGCTAATGAAAAACTGTTTTTT.

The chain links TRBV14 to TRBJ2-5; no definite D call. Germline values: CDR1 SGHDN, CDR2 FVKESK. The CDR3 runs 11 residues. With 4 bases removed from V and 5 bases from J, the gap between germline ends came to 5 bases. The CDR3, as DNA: TGTGCCAGCAGCCGCCGTGAGACCCAGTACTTC. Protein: CASSRRETQYF. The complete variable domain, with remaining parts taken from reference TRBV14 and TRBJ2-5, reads EAGVTQFPSHSVIEKGQTVTLRCDPISGHDNLYWYRRVMGKEIKFLLHFVKESKQDESGMPNNRFLAERTGGTYSTLKVQPAELEDSGVYFCASSRRETQYFGPGTRLLVL.

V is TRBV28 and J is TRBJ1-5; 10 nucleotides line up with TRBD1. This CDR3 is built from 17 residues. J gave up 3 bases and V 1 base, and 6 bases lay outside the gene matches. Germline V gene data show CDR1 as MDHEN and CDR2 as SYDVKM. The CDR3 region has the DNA TGTGCCAGCAGTTTATTTGGGACAGGGGAACTCAATCAGCCCCAGCATTTT. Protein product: CASSLFGTGELNQPQHF.

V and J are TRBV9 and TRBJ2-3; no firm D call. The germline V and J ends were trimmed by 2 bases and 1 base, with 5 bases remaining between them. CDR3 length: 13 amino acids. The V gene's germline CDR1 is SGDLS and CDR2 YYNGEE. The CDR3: CASSVLGTDTQYF. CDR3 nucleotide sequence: TGTGCCAGCAGCGTCTTAGGCACAGATACGCAGTATTTT.

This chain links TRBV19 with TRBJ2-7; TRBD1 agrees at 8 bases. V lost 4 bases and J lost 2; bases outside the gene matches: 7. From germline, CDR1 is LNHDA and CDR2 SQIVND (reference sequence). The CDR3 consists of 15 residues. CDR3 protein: CASSKDGTGAYEQYF. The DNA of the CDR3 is TGTGCCAGTAGTAAAGACGGGACAGGAGCCTACGAGCAGTACTTC.

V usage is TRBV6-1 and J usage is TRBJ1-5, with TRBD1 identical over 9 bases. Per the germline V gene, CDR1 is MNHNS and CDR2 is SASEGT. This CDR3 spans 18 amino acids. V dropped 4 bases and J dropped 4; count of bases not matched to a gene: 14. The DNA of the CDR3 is TGTGCCAGCAGTGTAGTGGGACAGGGTAAGATGGATAATCAGCCCCAGCATTTT. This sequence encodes CASSVVGQGKMDNQPQHF.

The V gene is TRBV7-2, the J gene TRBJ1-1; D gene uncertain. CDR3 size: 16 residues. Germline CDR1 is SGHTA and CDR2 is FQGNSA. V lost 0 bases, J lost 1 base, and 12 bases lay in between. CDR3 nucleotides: TGTGCCAGCAGCTTAGCCCTCTCTACGTGGAACACTGAAGCTTTCTTT. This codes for CASSLALSTWNTEAFF.

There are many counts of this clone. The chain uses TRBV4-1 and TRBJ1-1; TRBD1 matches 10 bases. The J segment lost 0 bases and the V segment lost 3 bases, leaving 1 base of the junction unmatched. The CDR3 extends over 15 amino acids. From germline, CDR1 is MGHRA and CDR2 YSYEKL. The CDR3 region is CASSQGQGLNTEAFF. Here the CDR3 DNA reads TGCGCCAGCAGCCAGGGACAGGGGCTGAACACTGAAGCTTTCTTT.

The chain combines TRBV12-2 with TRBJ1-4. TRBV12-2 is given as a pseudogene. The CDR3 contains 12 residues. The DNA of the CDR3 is TGTGCAAGTCGCTTAGAGAAGGAAAAACTGTTTTTT. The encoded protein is CASRLEKEKLFF.

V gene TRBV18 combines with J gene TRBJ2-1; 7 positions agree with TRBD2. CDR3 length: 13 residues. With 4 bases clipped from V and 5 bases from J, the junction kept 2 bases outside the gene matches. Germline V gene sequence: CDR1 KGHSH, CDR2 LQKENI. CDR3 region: CASSRLADNEQFF. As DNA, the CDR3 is TGTGCCAGCTCACGTCTAGCGGACAATGAGCAGTTCTTC.

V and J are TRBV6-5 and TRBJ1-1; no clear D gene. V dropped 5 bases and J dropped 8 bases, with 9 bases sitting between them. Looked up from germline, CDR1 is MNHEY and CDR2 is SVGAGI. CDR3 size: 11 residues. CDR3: CASSGAAEAFF. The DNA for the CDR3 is TGTGCCAGCAGTGGAGCCGCCGAAGCTTTCTTT.

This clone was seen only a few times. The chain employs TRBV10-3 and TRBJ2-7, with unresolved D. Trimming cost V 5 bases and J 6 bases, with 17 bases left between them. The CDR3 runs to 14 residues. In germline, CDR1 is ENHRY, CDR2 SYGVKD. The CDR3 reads CAISITTANGEQYF. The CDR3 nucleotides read TGTGCCATCAGTATAACTACAGCGAACGGCGAGCAGTACTTC.

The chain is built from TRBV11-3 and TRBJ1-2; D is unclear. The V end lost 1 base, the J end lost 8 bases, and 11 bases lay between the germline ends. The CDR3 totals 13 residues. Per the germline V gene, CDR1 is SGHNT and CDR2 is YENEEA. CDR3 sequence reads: CASSLGEDRGYTF. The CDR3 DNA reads TGTGCCAGCAGCTTAGGGGAGGATCGGGGCTACACCTTC.

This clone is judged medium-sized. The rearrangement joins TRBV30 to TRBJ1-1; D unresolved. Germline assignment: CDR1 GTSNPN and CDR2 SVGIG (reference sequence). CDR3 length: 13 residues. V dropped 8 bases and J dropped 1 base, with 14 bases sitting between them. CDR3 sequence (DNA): TGTGCCCTCCCCGGTAATTCGAACACTGAAGCTTTCTTT. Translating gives CALPGNSNTEAFF.

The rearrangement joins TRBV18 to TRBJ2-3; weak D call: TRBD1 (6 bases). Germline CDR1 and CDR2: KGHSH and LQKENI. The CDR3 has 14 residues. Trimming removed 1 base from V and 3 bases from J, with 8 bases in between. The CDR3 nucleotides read TGTGCCAGCTCACCACTGGGGGCTACAGATACGCAGTATTTT. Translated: CASSPLGATDTQYF.

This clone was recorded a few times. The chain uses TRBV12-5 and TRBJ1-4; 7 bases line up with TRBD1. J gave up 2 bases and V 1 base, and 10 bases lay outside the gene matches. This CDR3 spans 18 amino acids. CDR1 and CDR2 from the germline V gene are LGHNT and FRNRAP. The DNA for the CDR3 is TGTGCTAGTGGTTTGGCTGACAGGGAGGTCGTCACTAATGAAAAACTGTTTTTT. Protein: CASGLADREVVTNEKLFF.

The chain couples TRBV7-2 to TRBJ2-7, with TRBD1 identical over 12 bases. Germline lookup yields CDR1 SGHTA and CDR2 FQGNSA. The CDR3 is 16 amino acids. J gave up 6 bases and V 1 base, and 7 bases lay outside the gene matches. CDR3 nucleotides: TGTGCCAGCAGCTTAGTTTATGGGACAGGGGGCGCCGAGCAGTACTTC. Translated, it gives CASSLVYGTGGAEQYF.

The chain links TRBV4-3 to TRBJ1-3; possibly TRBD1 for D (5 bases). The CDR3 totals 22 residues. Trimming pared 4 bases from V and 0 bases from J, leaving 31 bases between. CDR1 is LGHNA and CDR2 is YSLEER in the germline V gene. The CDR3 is CASSPKKNLMTVPFLSGNTIYF. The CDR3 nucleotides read TGCGCCAGCAGCCCTAAGAAAAACCTCATGACAGTTCCGTTCCTCTCTGGAAACACCATATATTTT.

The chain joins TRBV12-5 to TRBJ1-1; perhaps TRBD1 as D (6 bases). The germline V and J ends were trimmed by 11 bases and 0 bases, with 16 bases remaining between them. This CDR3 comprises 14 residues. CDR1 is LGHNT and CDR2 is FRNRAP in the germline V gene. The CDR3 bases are TGTGCTGGTCAGACAGGAACTATGAACACTGAAGCTTTCTTT. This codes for CAGQTGTMNTEAFF.